The 19 T cell receptor beta chains presented below share a single source sample, sequenced in a study of T cell therapy after organ transplantation. These receptors' antigens are unknown. Here immunoSEQ multiplex PCR was the method, and the copy in TCRdb shows in-frame clones only, minus some. The repertoire includes about 2,200 clones, about 90% of them detected once, and roughly a fifth sits in the top ten. Sequenced material: CD8+ T cells from blood, taken before autologous CMV-specific T cell therapy. These receptors were taken from a human patient who had received a solid organ transplant and had CMV disease.

This clone has just a few counts. This chain joins TRBV27 and TRBJ2-7; TRBD2 matches 10 bases. With V trimmed by 3 bases and J by 4 bases, 6 bases remained unmatched. Germline V gene sequence: CDR1 MNHEY, CDR2 SMNVEV (reference sequence). The CDR3 is 15 amino acids. The CDR3 DNA follows: TGTGCCAGCAGTTTCCTTGGACTAGCGGAATACGAGCAGTACTTC. It encodes CASSFLGLAEYEQYF.

This rearrangement joins TRBV5-6 to TRBJ2-5; no reliable D call. V was clipped by 4 bases and J by 5 bases, with 18 bases between them. The CDR3 length is 15 residues. Germline CDR1 reads SGHDT; CDR2 reads YYEEEE. The DNA for the CDR3 is TGTGCCAGCAGCGGCCCGGGTCCTACGTGGGAGACCCAGTACTTC. It is translated as CASSGPGPTWETQYF.

The chain couples TRBV12-5 to TRBJ2-3; either TRBD1 or TRBD2 may supply D (5 bases each). The germline V gene has CDR1 LGHNT and CDR2 FRNRAP. Trimming stripped 1 base from V and 5 bases from J, with 13 bases between. This CDR3 is 15 amino acids long. CDR3 sequence (DNA): TGTGCTAGTGGTTTGGGTTTTGGGGACGAAGATACGCAGTATTTT. This gives the protein CASGLGFGDEDTQYF. Looking up the rest from reference TRBV12-5 and TRBJ2-3 gives the full variable domain: DARVTQTPRHKVTEMGQEVTMRCQPILGHNTVFWYRQTMMQGLELLAYFRNRAPLDDSGMPKDRFSAEMPDATLATLKIQPSEPRDSAVYFCASGLGFGDEDTQYFGPGTRLTVL.

The chain has TRBV11-2 and TRBJ1-1; a weak D match, TRBD1 (5 bases). CDR3 size: 16 residues. Germline V gene sequence: CDR1 SGHAT, CDR2 FQNNGV. Trimming removed 4 bases at V and 5 bases at J, with 20 bases between. In nucleotides, the CDR3 is TGTGCCAGCAGCTACAACTACGGGGGACCGAGGACTGAAGCTTTCTTT. Amino acid sequence: CASSYNYGGPRTEAFF.

The V call is TRBV4-1, the J call TRBJ2-7; TRBD1 agrees at 7 bases. The V segment lost 3 bases and the J segment 9 bases; nucleotides outside the gene matches: 14. CDR3 length equals 15 residues. Germline V gene data show CDR1 as MGHRA and CDR2 as YSYEKL. CDR3 bases: TGCGCCAGCAGCCATCAAACAGACAGGGTACTCGTGCAGTACTTC. Protein sequence: CASSHQTDRVLVQYF.

This chain connects TRBV20-1 to TRBJ2-7; D is undetermined. V lost 5 bases, J lost 5 bases, and 10 bases lay in between. The CDR3 loop spans 11 amino acids. The germline CDR1 and CDR2 sequences are DFQATT and SNEGSKA (reference sequence). As DNA, the CDR3 is TGCAGTGCTCTACGGTCCCACGAGCAGTACTTC. Translated, it gives CSALRSHEQYF.

This chain links TRBV9 with TRBJ2-7; D is uncertain. Germline V lookup: CDR1 SGDLS, CDR2 YYNGEE. This CDR3 contains 12 residues. Trimming stripped 0 bases from V and 6 bases from J, with 7 bases between. Written as DNA, the CDR3 is TGTGCCAGCAGCGTAGATAACACCGAGCAGTACTTC. This gives the protein CASSVDNTEQYF.

V is TRBV13 and J is TRBJ1-1; D is unclear. Germline assignment: CDR1 PRHDT and CDR2 FYEKMQ (reference sequence). There are 13 residues in the CDR3. The V end was cut by 2 bases, the J end by 0 bases, with 4 bases between. CDR3 sequence reads: CASSLRMNTEAFF. The CDR3 coding sequence is TGTGCCAGCAGCTTAAGGATGAACACTGAAGCTTTCTTT.

V and J are TRBV19 and TRBJ1-6; D possibly corresponds to TRBD1 (5 bases). Trimming took 1 base from V and 9 from J, leaving 16 bases between them. Germline CDR1 is LNHDA and CDR2 is SQIVND (reference sequence). The CDR3 sequence is 16 residues long. The CDR3 spells CASSIGVDRFSSPLHF. As DNA, the CDR3 is TGTGCCAGTAGTATAGGGGTCGACAGATTTTCTTCACCCCTCCACTTT.

V gene TRBV5-1 combines with J gene TRBJ1-4; TRBD1 might be the D (5 bases). Trimming pared 4 bases from V and 10 bases from J, leaving 14 bases between. In germline, CDR1 is SGHRS, CDR2 YFSETQ. The CDR3 totals 13 residues. The CDR3, as DNA: TGCGCCAGCAGCGAGCAGGGCCCAGGAAAACTGTTTTTT. As protein: CASSEQGPGKLFF.

The chain carries TRBV7-3 and TRBJ2-1; TRBD2 aligns across 13 bases. This CDR3 is built from 19 residues. Trimming took 5 bases from V and 9 from J; bases not matched to a gene: 19. CDR1 SGHTA and CDR2 FQGTGA come from the germline V gene. CDR3 DNA sequence: TGTGCCAGCAGCCCCTGGGGGACTAGCGGGAAAGAGTTGTTGGGTGAGCAGTTCTTC. Amino acids: CASSPWGTSGKELLGEQFF. Full variable domain (rest looked up from reference TRBV7-3 and TRBJ2-1): GAGVSQTPSNKVTEKGKYVELRCDPISGHTALYWYRQSLGQGPEFLIYFQGTGAADDSGLPNDRFFAVRPEGSVSTLKIQRTERGDSAVYLCASSPWGTSGKELLGEQFFGPGTRLTVL.

The chain joins TRBV6-5 to TRBJ2-7, with 10 bases identical to TRBD1. The CDR3 contains 14 residues. In germline, CDR1 is MNHEY, CDR2 SVGAGI. V lost 5 bases, J lost 3 bases, and 4 bases stayed unmatched. CDR3 DNA sequence: TGTGCCAGCAGTCCGGGACAGGGGATCTACGAGCAGTACTTC. Its translation: CASSPGQGIYEQYF.

CDR3 sequence reads: CASSLGDLNQPQHF. The CDR3 coding sequence is TGTGCCAGCAGTTTAGGGGACCTCAATCAGCCCCAGCATTTT. This chain joins TRBV28 and TRBJ1-5; TRBD1 might be the D (5 bases). The CDR3 length is 14 residues. From germline, CDR1 is MDHEN and CDR2 SYDVKM. V lost 2 bases and J lost 3, with 8 bases in between.

This clone turned up a few times. The chain employs TRBV4-3 and TRBJ2-7; 10 nucleotides agree with TRBD1. From germline, CDR1 is LGHNA and CDR2 YSLEER. The CDR3 has 17 amino acids. After removal of 0 bases from V and 4 bases from J, the junction contained 9 bases not matched to a gene. CDR3 nucleotides: TGCGCCAGCAGCCAAGAAGGGTATGGGGACAGGGGTTACGAGCAGTACTTC. Translated: CASSQEGYGDRGYEQYF.

This clone showed up just once. The chain carries TRBV19 and TRBJ1-5, with a possible D match to TRBD1 (5 bases). The CDR3 has 13 residues. The germline gives CDR1 LNHDA, CDR2 SQIVND (reference sequence). The V and J ends lost 5 bases and 8 bases respectively, with 13 bases between them. DNA of the CDR3: TGTGCCAGTAGTTGGGGGGTTACTGAGCCCCAGCATTTT. Translation gives CASSWGVTEPQHF.

This chain uses TRBV6-1 with TRBJ1-1; 7 positions match TRBD1. The CDR3 covers 16 residues. Germline V gene lookup returns CDR1 MNHNS and CDR2 SASEGT. V was clipped by 1 base and J by 6 bases; unmatched bases: 11. The CDR3 region is CASSEGVEGAEAEAFF. Here the CDR3 DNA reads TGTGCCAGCAGTGAAGGGGTTGAGGGGGCAGAAGCTGAAGCTTTCTTT.

The chain recombines TRBV7-9 with TRBJ2-1, with D perhaps assigned TRBD1 or TRBD2 (5 bases each). Germline V gene lookup returns CDR1 SEHNR and CDR2 FQNEAQ (reference sequence). The CDR3 runs to 15 residues. V was pared by 4 bases and J by 8 bases, with 18 bases between. CDR3: CASSSSRGRLDEQFF. CDR3 coding DNA: TGTGCCAGCAGCTCCTCGAGGGGCCGCCTGGATGAGCAGTTCTTC.

The rearrangement links TRBV13 to TRBJ1-1; 7 bases fit TRBD1. CDR3 length: 15 amino acids. V lost 5 bases to trimming and J lost 1 base; unmatched junction nucleotides: 7. CDR1 and CDR2 (germline): PRHDT, FYEKMQ (reference sequence). This CDR3 reads CASSARQGWNTEAFF. CDR3 DNA: TGTGCCAGCAGCGCAAGACAGGGTTGGAACACTGAAGCTTTCTTT. The whole variable domain, remainder taken from reference TRBV13 and TRBJ1-1, is AAGVIQSPRHLIKEKRETATLKCYPIPRHDTVYWYQQGPGQDPQFLISFYEKMQSDKGSIPDRFSAQQFSDYHSELNMSSLELGDSALYFCASSARQGWNTEAFFGQGTRLTVV.

J is TRBJ2-1 and V is TRBV28, with TRBD2 matching over 8 bases. Germline V CDR1 and CDR2: MDHEN, SYDVKM. The CDR3 is made up of 18 amino acids. The J segment lost 5 bases and the V segment lost 4 bases, leaving 16 bases of the junction unmatched. The chain's CDR3 is CASSSKIRLAKSHNEQFF. The CDR3 DNA reads TGTGCCAGCAGTTCGAAAATAAGACTAGCGAAGAGCCACAATGAGCAGTTCTTC.